This is a list of T cell receptor beta chains from one sample in a study of Ad26.COV2.S vaccination and SARS-CoV-2 variants. Sequencing used immunoSEQ multiplex PCR; TCRdb keeps in-frame clones, though not all of them. Of approximately 250,000 clones detected, 87% appear once; the ten largest clones hold less than 3%. The source was peripheral blood, collected in a trial of Ad26.COV2.S vaccine versus placebo. These receptors all stem from a person aged 18 to 59 who received the Ad26.COV2.S COVID-19 vaccine or a placebo. The CDR3 runs from the conserved cysteine through the conserved F or W. A D gene is named only where the DNA matches it firmly. Some rows mark clone size as missing; the rest say once, few, many or name a class of expanded clone.

v_call	j_call	d_call	clone_size	cdr3_aa	cdr3_nt
TRBV12-2	TRBJ1-5	NA	NA	CASRSIIGGGLGIRNNQPQHF	TGTGCAAGTCGCTCAATTATAGGCGGGGGGTTAGGGATTAGAAACAATCAGCCCCAGCATTTT
TRBV7-9	TRBJ2-1	TRBD1	NA	CASTYGTGAYNEQFF	TGTGCCAGCACCTACGGGACAGGGGCCTACAATGAGCAGTTCTTC
TRBV9	TRBJ1-4	TRBD1	NA	CASSPKTGGDEKLFF	TGTGCCAGCAGCCCCAAGACAGGGGGGGATGAAAAACTGTTTTTT
TRBV6-1	TRBJ2-3	NA	NA	CASSELAGTSTDTQYF	TGTGCCAGCAGTGAACTTGCGGGCACTAGCACAGATACGCAGTATTTT
TRBV7-3	TRBJ2-5	TRBD1	NA	CASSAKAGTEETQYF	TGTGCCAGCAGCGCGAAGGCCGGGACAGAAGAGACCCAGTACTTC
TRBV24-1	TRBJ2-1	NA	NA	CATSGPGAPSSYNEQFF	TGTGCCACCAGTGGTCCCGGCGCGCCGAGCTCCTACAATGAGCAGTTCTTC
TRBV14	TRBJ2-4	NA	NA	CASSNRGLAKNIQYF	TGTGCCAGCAGCAACCGGGGGTTAGCCAAAAACATTCAGTACTTC
TRBV4-1	TRBJ2-5	NA	NA	CASSQGGRVQETQYF	TGCGCCAGCAGCCAAGGAGGTCGGGTACAAGAGACCCAGTACTTC
TRBV18	TRBJ2-5	NA	NA	CASSPSLEETQYF	TGTGCCAGCTCACCAAGCCTAGAAGAGACCCAGTACTTC
TRBV24-1	TRBJ2-2	TRBD1	NA	CATSETGTGGPTGELFF	TGTGCCACCAGTGAAACCGGGACAGGGGGCCCCACCGGGGAGCTGTTTTTT
TRBV4-3	TRBJ1-1	TRBD1	NA	CASSQVDRDTNEAFF	TGCGCCAGCAGCCAAGTGGACAGGGATACAAATGAAGCTTTCTTT
TRBV4-3	TRBJ1-4	TRBD1	NA	CASSPSGTGFEKLFF	TGCGCCAGCAGCCCCTCCGGGACAGGGTTTGAAAAACTGTTTTTT
TRBV2	TRBJ1-5	TRBD1	once	CATTGGSNQPQHF	TGTGCCACGACAGGGGGCAGCAATCAGCCCCAGCATTTT
TRBV18	TRBJ1-6	NA	medium-sized	CASSPRGLEVRSPLHF	TGTGCCAGCTCACCACGCGGTTTGGAGGTTAGATCACCCCTCCACTTT
TRBV4-3	TRBJ1-1	NA	NA	CASSQQDRMNTEAFF	TGCGCCAGCAGCCAACAAGACAGAATGAACACTGAAGCTTTCTTT
TRBV27	TRBJ2-2	NA	NA	CASSFGGELFF	TGTGCCAGCAGTTTTGGGGGGGAGCTGTTTTTT
TRBV9	TRBJ2-3	TRBD1	NA	CASSVAGQGGTDTQYF	TGTGCCAGCAGCGTAGCCGGACAGGGTGGCACAGATACGCAGTATTTT
TRBV18	TRBJ2-1	NA	NA	CASSPDIVTNEQFF	TGTGCCAGCTCACCAGACATAGTTACAAATGAGCAGTTCTTC
TRBV12-3/TRBV12-4	TRBJ1-1	NA	NA	CASSFGHTQKAFF	TGTGCCAGCAGTTTCGGGCACACCCAGAAAGCTTTCTTT
TRBV24-1	TRBJ2-3	NA	NA	CATSDFRLADTQYF	TGTGCCACCAGTGATTTTCGGTTGGCAGATACGCAGTATTTT
TRBV2	TRBJ2-1	TRBD1	NA	CASRPQGARNEQFF	TGTGCCAGCAGGCCACAGGGGGCGCGCAATGAGCAGTTCTTC
TRBV6-2/TRBV6-3	TRBJ1-5	NA	NA	CASSTSGIRVQPQHF	TGTGCCAGCAGTACATCAGGGATTCGCGTTCAGCCCCAGCATTTT
TRBV9	TRBJ2-2	NA	once	CASSYQLANTGELFF	TGTGCCAGCAGCTACCAACTCGCGAACACCGGGGAGCTGTTTTTT
TRBV6-6	TRBJ2-1	TRBD2	NA	CASSYVASGINNEQFF	TGTGCCAGCAGTTACGTAGCTAGCGGGATAAACAATGAGCAGTTCTTC
TRBV11-3	TRBJ2-3	NA	NA	CASSQSDTQYF	TGTGCCAGCAGTCAATCAGATACGCAGTATTTT
TRBV5-3	TRBJ2-4	NA	few	CARNVPGVDRSGQNIQYF	TGTGCCAGAAACGTACCGGGGGTCGATCGATCCGGGCAAAACATTCAGTACTTC
TRBV5-1	TRBJ2-3	NA	once	CASRPGARHDTQYF	TGCGCCAGCAGGCCCGGGGCTCGCCACGATACGCAGTATTTT
TRBV6-2/TRBV6-3	TRBJ2-7	NA	NA	CASSYPETIYEQYF	TGTGCCAGCAGTTACCCCGAGACCATTTACGAGCAGTACTTC